The TCR beta chain under discussion was sequenced for a study of shared clonotypes between healthy human individuals. Here immunoSEQ multiplex PCR was the method, and the copy in TCRdb shows in-frame clones only, minus some. The sample gives roughly 2.2 million clones, 85% to 95% of which show up once; 0.37% is in the top ten. The CDR3 is made up of 14 amino acids. V lost 2 bases and J lost 6; bases outside the gene matches: 6. The germline V gene has CDR1 SGDLS and CDR2 YYNGEE. The TCR originated in a man aged 18-30 years in good health. Some clones in this sample may be carry-over from other donors' samples. The genes are TRBV9 and TRBJ2-7, with 9 bases identical to TRBD2. The sequenced sample consisted of naive CD4+ T cells from PBMCs. Subset given: CD45RA+ positively selected. CDR3 sequence reads: CASSVVAGVTEQYF. The CDR3 DNA is TGTGCCAGCAGCGTTGTAGCGGGAGTTACCGAGCAGTACTTC. Supplemented by reference TRBV9 and TRBJ2-7, the full variable domain reads DSGVTQTPKHLITATGQRVTLRCSPRSGDLSVYWYQQSLDQGLQFLIQYYNGEERAKGNILERFSAQQFPDLHSELNLSSLELGDSALYFCASSVVAGVTEQYFGPGTRLTVT.